This is a list of T cell receptor beta chains from one sample in a study of blood T cell repertoires in COVID-19. The protocol was immunoSEQ multiplex PCR, while the TCRdb copy is restricted to in-frame clones and leaves out a portion. Among a few hundred thousand clones, 80% to 90% were seen once, and the ten largest hold 1.5% to 2.5%. The sample comprised PBMCs or T cells enriched from blood (not recorded which). These receptor sequences come from a man aged 40-49 years in a cohort exposed to, infected with or recovered from COVID-19 (not recorded which). CDR3s include the opening cysteine and the closing phenylalanine or tryptophan. A D gene is named only where the DNA matches it firmly. Expanded clones get a size class; other rows say once, few or many, or leave the size out.

d_gene	v_gene	abundance	j_gene	CDR3aa	CDR3nt
TRBD2	TRBV11-2	once	TRBJ2-1	CASSFYGLAGGPSYNEQFF	TGTGCCAGCAGCTTCTACGGACTAGCGGGAGGGCCCTCCTACAATGAGCAGTTCTTC
TRBD1	TRBV5-1	NA	TRBJ1-3	CASSPRSGRTGNSGNTIYF	TGCGCCAGCAGCCCCCGTTCCGGTCGGACAGGGAACTCTGGAAACACCATATATTTT
NA	TRBV7-8	NA	TRBJ2-1	CASSLRGLRNEQFF	TGTGCCAGCAGCTTGCGGGGTCTGAGGAATGAGCAGTTCTTC
TRBD2	TRBV18	NA	TRBJ2-7	CASSPGGGYEQYF	TGTGCCAGCTCACCGGGGGGGGGCTACGAGCAGTACTTC
TRBD2	TRBV24-1	NA	TRBJ2-1	CATSARGGSWDNEQFF	TGTGCCACCAGTGCCCGGGGGGGGTCGTGGGACAATGAGCAGTTCTTC
TRBD1	TRBV7-9	NA	TRBJ1-1	CASSPGAGGTEAFF	TGTGCCAGCAGCCCTGGGGCAGGGGGGACTGAAGCTTTCTTT
TRBD2	TRBV5-1	NA	TRBJ2-1	CASSLGGTSYNEQFF	TGCGCCAGCAGCTTGGGAGGGACTAGCTACAATGAGCAGTTCTTC
NA	TRBV30	NA	TRBJ1-6	CAWSVVRLTSPLHF	TGTGCCTGGAGTGTGGTCAGGTTGACTTCACCCCTCCACTTT
NA	TRBV9	NA	TRBJ1-3	CASSPSGQHDTIYF	TGTGCCAGCAGCCCATCAGGACAACATGACACCATATATTTT
TRBD1	TRBV9	NA	TRBJ1-2	CASSVGTGLYGYTF	TGTGCCAGCAGCGTAGGGACAGGCCTATATGGCTACACCTTC
NA	TRBV28	NA	TRBJ2-7	CASSPPGAGDRVHEQYF	TGTGCCAGCAGTCCACCGGGAGCGGGGGACAGGGTCCACGAGCAGTACTTC
NA	TRBV19	NA	TRBJ1-5	CASSIKVRGWQPQHF	TGTGCCAGTAGTATTAAGGTCAGGGGATGGCAGCCCCAGCATTTT
TRBD1	TRBV19	NA	TRBJ1-1	CASRGEGAGNTEAFF	TGTGCCAGTAGGGGAGAGGGGGCAGGGAACACTGAAGCTTTCTTT
TRBD2	TRBV9	NA	TRBJ2-5	CASSAGTSGRGPQETQYF	TGTGCCAGCAGCGCTGGGACTAGCGGGAGAGGTCCCCAAGAGACCCAGTACTTC
TRBD1	TRBV5-1	NA	TRBJ1-6	CASSLSDRGSYNSPLHF	TGCGCCAGCAGCTTGTCGGACAGGGGATCCTATAATTCACCCCTCCACTTT
NA	TRBV6-1	NA	TRBJ2-1	CASSDNREQFF	TGTGCCAGCAGTGACAACAGGGAGCAGTTCTTC
TRBD1	TRBV7-2	few	TRBJ2-7	CASSLSTGNSYEQYF	TGTGCCAGCAGCCTATCGACAGGGAATTCCTACGAGCAGTACTTC
TRBD2	TRBV15	NA	TRBJ2-1	CATSRGLAGVSPYNEQFF	TGTGCCACCAGCAGAGGACTAGCGGGAGTTTCCCCCTACAATGAGCAGTTCTTC
NA	TRBV6-5	NA	TRBJ2-7	CASRGTPHSYEQYF	TGTGCCAGCAGAGGGACTCCCCACTCCTACGAGCAGTACTTC
NA	TRBV6-1	NA	TRBJ1-6	CASSESGTANSPLHF	TGTGCCAGCAGTGAAAGTGGGACTGCAAATTCACCCCTCCACTTT
TRBD1	TRBV19	NA	TRBJ1-4	CASSILTGPEKLFF	TGTGCCAGTAGTATTTTGACAGGGCCCGAAAAACTGTTTTTT